Sequencing of this T cell receptor beta chain was carried out in a study of blood T cell repertoires in COVID-19. Study details: From the United States, Italy and Spain came samples of acute and convalescent COVID-19.

This clone was seen a few times. Assay: immunoSEQ multiplex PCR; the TCRdb copy retains only in-frame clones and omits some. Of under 400,000 clones listed, 65% to 90% are singletons. V lost 0 bases and J lost 9, with 11 bases in between. This CDR3 is built from 13 residues. Per germline, CDR1 LGHDT and CDR2 YNNKEL (reference sequence). This TCR was recovered from a woman in her thirties or forties with acute COVID-19. This rearrangement joins TRBV3-1 (or the pseudogene TRBV3-2) to TRBJ1-1; the D is unclear. Sequencing was performed on PBMCs or T cells enriched from blood (not recorded which). CDR3 in DNA: TGTGCCAGCAGCCAAGATTCGGCCGGGAAAGCTTTCTTT. Translated: CASSQDSAGKAFF.